These 8 T cell receptor beta chains share one sample of origin, sequenced in a study of T cell responses to AZD1222 COVID-19 vaccine (dated by TCRdb to the early 2020s). The library came from the immunoSEQ multiplex PCR assay. TCRdb holds this immuneACCESS table with in-frame rearrangements only. Some clones are missing; in checked studies, unresolved V genes explain under half, and the rest has no known cause. For this sample there are around 100,000 clones; around 90% appear just once. Jointly, the top ten make up about 1.5% of the sample. Sample time point, as interpreted from the label and publication: baseline before first vaccination. Sequenced here: peripheral blood, sampled on day 0 of AZD1222 vaccination. These receptors all stem from an adult in good health.

CDR3 residues: CASSLRAGGDEQFF. In DNA form, the CDR3 reads TGTGCCAGCAGTTTGAGAGCGGGAGGGGATGAGCAGTTCTTC. The chain joins TRBV28 to TRBJ2-1; TRBD2 aligns across 10 bases. V shed 3 bases and J 8 bases; nucleotides not matched to a gene: 4. Per the germline V gene, CDR1 is MDHEN and CDR2 is SYDVKM. This CDR3 has 14 amino acids.

The rearrangement links TRBV2 to TRBJ2-7; 12 positions agree with TRBD1. Germline trimming cut 6 bases from V and 6 bases from J; bases unmatched to any gene: 3. The CDR3 runs 13 residues. Germline CDR1 is SNHLY and CDR2 is FYNNEI. CDR3 amino acids: CASRGQGAGEQYF. The DNA for the CDR3 is TGTGCCAGCAGGGGACAGGGGGCAGGCGAGCAGTACTTC.

This clone has only one observation. The V and J genes are TRBV13 and TRBJ2-7; D unclear. With 6 bases removed from V and 4 bases from J, the gap between germline ends came to 22 bases. From germline, CDR1 is PRHDT and CDR2 FYEKMQ (reference sequence). The CDR3 has 16 amino acids. The CDR3 here is CASSLTFFGREYEQYF. CDR3 DNA: TGTGCCAGCAGTCTTACCTTTTTCGGCAGAGAATACGAGCAGTACTTC.

V and J are TRBV11-2 and TRBJ1-2; unclear D gene. The V gene's germline CDR1 is SGHAT and CDR2 FQNNGV. V shed 3 bases and J shed 5 bases, with 13 bases lying between them. The CDR3 sequence is 14 residues long. CDR3 nucleotides: TGTGCCAGCAGCTTGGCCGGCGAAGCTTATGGCTACACCTTC. Protein sequence: CASSLAGEAYGYTF.

This clone was detected once. The rearrangement uses TRBV28 and TRBJ1-2; D ambiguous. V was pared by 5 bases and J by 8 bases, with 18 bases between. Germline V CDR1 and CDR2: MDHEN, SYDVKM. The CDR3 runs to 14 residues. CDR3 sequence (DNA): TGTGCCAGCAGTCCCCGGACGCTCTATGGGGGCTACACCTTC. It specifies CASSPRTLYGGYTF.

This sequence joins TRBV10-1 and TRBJ2-2, with D possibly matching TRBD1 (6 bases). V shed 0 bases and J shed 6 bases, with 8 bases lying between them. The germline CDR1 and CDR2 sequences are WNHNN and SYGVQD (reference sequence). This CDR3 spans 14 amino acids. In nucleotides, the CDR3 is TGCGCCAGCAGTGAGTCGACAGGAGCCGGGGAGCTGTTTTTT. It yields the protein CASSESTGAGELFF.

This chain joins TRBV7-2 and TRBJ2-2; the match to TRBD2 covers 12 bases. CDR3 length: 16 residues. Germline CDR1 SGHTA, CDR2 FQGNSA. V lost 3 bases, J lost 4 bases, and 3 bases stayed unmatched. The CDR3 here is CASSFRLAGATGELFF. The DNA of the CDR3 is TGTGCCAGCAGCTTTAGACTAGCGGGAGCCACCGGGGAGCTGTTTTTT.

The chain recombines TRBV18 with TRBJ2-2; the D is unclear. V lost 3 bases and J 0 bases, leaving 14 bases between the germline ends. The germline CDR1 and CDR2 sequences are KGHSH and LQKENI. This CDR3 spans 17 amino acids. In DNA, the CDR3 is TGTGCCAGCTCACCCCGATCGATAGTCGCGAACACCGGGGAGCTGTTTTTT. Translation: CASSPRSIVANTGELFF.